The 25 T cell receptor beta chains in this list originate from one sample, sequenced in a study of early stage breast cancer tumors. The data were produced by immunoSEQ multiplex PCR, yet TCRdb's version contains in-frame clones alone and is incomplete. This sample carries roughly 6,500 clones, over 65% of them seen once, and the ten largest clones take approximately 12%. The sample consisted of normal breast tissue next to the tumor. Receptors were obtained from a person aged 45-65 years with breast cancer.

The chain has TRBV10-3 and TRBJ2-7, with 8 bases matching TRBD1. This CDR3 is 14 amino acids long. V lost 0 bases to trimming and J lost 7 bases; unmatched junction nucleotides: 5. The germline V gene has CDR1 ENHRY and CDR2 SYGVKD. CDR3 amino acids: CAISESPDREEQYF. The CDR3 region has the DNA TGTGCCATCAGTGAGTCCCCGGACAGGGAGGAGCAGTACTTC.

This chain connects TRBV7-2 to TRBJ1-2, with D uncertain. The CDR3 has 12 amino acids. Germline CDR1 and CDR2: SGHTA and FQGNSA. V was pared by 4 bases and J by 4 bases, with 7 bases between. For the CDR3, the DNA is TGTGCCAGCAGCTACCCGGGCTATGGCTACACCTTC. This codes for CASSYPGYGYTF.

V and J are TRBV7-2 and TRBJ2-2; no clear D gene. The CDR3 length is 13 residues. Trimming took 0 bases from V and 6 from J, leaving 5 bases between them. Germline V gene lookup returns CDR1 SGHTA and CDR2 FQGNSA. The CDR3 nucleotides read TGTGCCAGCAGCTTAGCGTTTTCCGGGGAGCTGTTTTTT. It encodes CASSLAFSGELFF. Full variable domain (rest looked up from reference TRBV7-2 and TRBJ2-2): GAGVSQSPSNKVTEKGKDVELRCDPISGHTALYWYRQSLGQGLEFLIYFQGNSAPDKSGLPSDRFSAERTGGSVSTLTIQRTQQEDSAVYLCASSLAFSGELFFGEGSRLTVL.

This clone occurred a few times. V is TRBV9 and J is TRBJ2-1, with D tentatively TRBD2 (6 bases). The ends were cut back, 0 bases at V and 7 bases at J, with 11 bases in the middle. Germline V gene data show CDR1 as SGDLS and CDR2 as YYNGEE. CDR3 length equals 14 residues. As DNA, the CDR3 is TGTGCCAGCAGCGTAGACGAACGGGGGAATGAGCAGTTCTTC. Translation gives CASSVDERGNEQFF.

J is TRBJ2-3 and V is TRBV19; 7 bases are shared with TRBD2. Germline assignment: CDR1 LNHDA and CDR2 SQIVND (reference sequence). The CDR3 spans 16 residues. After removal of 9 bases from V and 3 bases from J, the junction contained 15 bases not matched to a gene. The CDR3 DNA sequence: TGTGCCAGCACCACCGTGGGAGGGAAGGGAACAGATACGCAGTATTTT. Translating gives CASTTVGGKGTDTQYF. Variable domain in full (rest from reference TRBV19 and TRBJ2-3): DGGITQSPKYLFRKEGQNVTLSCEQNLNHDAMYWYRQDPGQGLRLIYYSQIVNDFQKGDIAEGYSVSREKKESFPLTVTSAQKNPTAFYLCASTTVGGKGTDTQYFGPGTRLTVL.

The rearrangement joins TRBV6-5 to TRBJ2-1; a possible D gene is TRBD1 (6 bases). V shed 5 bases and J shed 6 bases, with 17 bases lying between them. The CDR3 runs 15 residues. Per the germline V gene, CDR1 is MNHEY and CDR2 is SVGAGI. The CDR3 nucleotides read TGTGCCAGCAGTACAGGGTCGGCAGGGAGCAATGAGCAGTTCTTC. Residues: CASSTGSAGSNEQFF.

This clone was found once. V is TRBV15 and J is TRBJ1-1, with D hard to call. Trimming cost V 3 bases and J 4 bases, with 9 bases left between them. The CDR3 length is 13 residues. Germline V gene sequence: CDR1 LNHNV, CDR2 YYDKDF (reference sequence). The CDR3 sequence is CATSSLLVTEAFF. In nucleotides, the CDR3 is TGTGCCACCAGCAGCCTACTTGTCACTGAAGCTTTCTTT.

The chain is built from TRBV4-2 and TRBJ1-5; D is ambiguous. The CDR3 length is 14 residues. V was trimmed by 1 base and J by 3 bases, leaving 7 bases between them. Germline assignment: CDR1 LGHNA and CDR2 YNFKEQ. CDR3 DNA: TGTGCCAGCAGCCAAGCCGGCCCCAATCAGCCCCAGCATTTT. Translated, it gives CASSQAGPNQPQHF.

The rearrangement joins TRBV2 to TRBJ1-1; D not certain. The CDR3 spans 13 residues. Deletions cut 4 bases from V and 4 bases from J, with 10 bases between. Germline V gives CDR1 SNHLY, CDR2 FYNNEI. The CDR3 DNA sequence: TGTGCCAGCAGTGTAGAAGGGCTCACTGAAGCTTTCTTT. This sequence encodes CASSVEGLTEAFF.

The chain employs TRBV27 and TRBJ1-2; no clear D gene. CDR1 is MNHEY and CDR2 is SMNVEV in the germline V gene (reference sequence). V lost 3 bases and J lost 2, with 7 bases in between. The CDR3 runs 13 residues. The CDR3 DNA reads as TGTGCCAGCAGTTTCCGGGAAAACTATGGCTACACCTTC. Protein product: CASSFRENYGYTF.

The chain has TRBV5-4 and TRBJ1-2, with D possibly being TRBD1 (5 bases). The germline V gene has CDR1 SGHNT and CDR2 YYREEE (reference sequence). The V end lost 4 bases, the J end lost 7 bases, and 17 bases lay between the germline ends. This CDR3 is 14 amino acids long. CDR3 loop: CASSLGWRGSGYTF. CDR3 bases: TGTGCCAGCAGCCTGGGGTGGAGGGGTAGTGGCTACACCTTC.

The genes are TRBV6-5 and TRBJ2-1; D gene unclear. Looked up from germline, CDR1 is MNHEY and CDR2 is SVGAGI. V dropped 8 bases and J dropped 5 bases, with 7 bases sitting between them. The CDR3 is made up of 11 amino acids. CDR3 amino acids: CASRVNNEQFF. Here the CDR3 DNA reads TGTGCCAGCCGAGTAAACAATGAGCAGTTCTTC.

This clone has only a few counts. V and J are TRBV7-8 and TRBJ1-1, with 9 bases lining up with TRBD1. After removal of 4 bases from V and 4 bases from J, the junction contained 16 bases not matched to a gene. CDR3 length equals 18 residues. Germline loops: CDR1 SGHVS, CDR2 FQNEAQ. DNA of the CDR3: TGTGCCAGCAGCTCGCTAGGGTGGGACAGGGTTAAGGGCACTGAAGCTTTCTTT. The encoded protein is CASSSLGWDRVKGTEAFF.

V usage is TRBV6-1 and J usage is TRBJ1-4; tentative D call: TRBD1 (5 bases). V lost 8 bases to trimming and J lost 0 bases, with 10 bases between them. The CDR3 runs 14 residues. Germline V gene sequence: CDR1 MNHNS, CDR2 SASEGT. The CDR3 loop reads CASGRQTTNEKLFF. The CDR3 DNA reads as TGTGCCAGCGGCCGACAGACAACTAATGAAAAACTGTTTTTT.

The chain recombines TRBV5-1 with TRBJ2-1, with 7 bases lining up with TRBD1. V was clipped by 3 bases and J by 5 bases; unmatched bases: 8. Germline CDR1 is SGHRS and CDR2 is YFSETQ. The length of the CDR3 is 15 residues. The CDR3: CASSSLEGTDNEQFF. The CDR3 DNA follows: TGCGCCAGCAGCTCACTAGAGGGGACAGACAATGAGCAGTTCTTC. The entire variable domain, with the rest obtained from reference TRBV5-1 and TRBJ2-1, is as follows: KAGVTQTPRYLIKTRGQQVTLSCSPISGHRSVSWYQQTPGQGLQFLFEYFSETQRNKGNFPGRFSGRQFSNSRSEMNVSTLELGDSALYLCASSSLEGTDNEQFFGPGTRLTVL.

The genes are TRBV30 and TRBJ2-7; D gene ambiguous. Deletions cut 4 bases from V and 4 bases from J, with 17 bases between. Germline values: CDR1 GTSNPN, CDR2 SVGIG (reference sequence). The CDR3 extends over 14 amino acids. CDR3: CAWNSPLGFYEQYF. CDR3 DNA: TGTGCCTGGAATAGCCCCCTGGGGTTTTACGAGCAGTACTTC.

The table lists this clone with a count of one. The genes are TRBV5-4 and TRBJ1-2; TRBD1 agrees at 10 bases. Germline lookup yields CDR1 SGHNT and CDR2 YYREEE (reference sequence). J was trimmed by 8 bases and V by 0 bases; bases with no gene match: 7. This CDR3 is 15 amino acids long. The CDR3, as DNA: TGTGCCAGCAGCTTGGGGGGACAGGGGTTGTCGGGCTACACCTTC. Translation gives CASSLGGQGLSGYTF.

The gene calls are TRBV11-2 and TRBJ2-6, with a possible D match to TRBD1 (6 bases). Trimming left V 1 base short and J 4 bases short, with 11 bases between. The CDR3 contains 16 residues. The V gene's germline CDR1 is SGHAT and CDR2 FQNNGV. CDR3 nucleotides: TGTGCCAGCAGCTTAGGGGGGACATCCGGGGCCAACGTCCTGACTTTC. Translating gives CASSLGGTSGANVLTF.

In its sample, this clone was seen a few times. The chain uses TRBV18 and TRBJ2-5, with D uncertain. Germline V CDR1 and CDR2: KGHSH, LQKENI. CDR3 length: 12 amino acids. V gave up 3 bases and J gave up 5 bases, with 7 bases separating them. The CDR3 here is CASSPTRETQYF. The CDR3 nucleotides read TGTGCCAGCTCACCGACCCGGGAGACCCAGTACTTC.

J is TRBJ2-5 and V is TRBV6-6; a weak D match, TRBD2 (6 bases). This CDR3 comprises 11 residues. From germline, CDR1 is MNHNY and CDR2 SVGAGI (reference sequence). The V and J ends lost 10 bases and 6 bases respectively, with 12 bases between them. CDR3 amino acids: CAILSGQTQYF. DNA of the CDR3: TGTGCCATACTGAGCGGGCAGACCCAGTACTTC.

This chain connects TRBV30 to TRBJ2-3; unclear D gene. With 4 bases removed from V and 2 bases from J, the gap between germline ends came to 13 bases. Germline values: CDR1 GTSNPN, CDR2 SVGIG (reference sequence). This CDR3 comprises 14 residues. In DNA form, the CDR3 reads TGTGCCTGGACGCTGGGATCGGCCACAGATACGCAGTATTTT. This gives the protein CAWTLGSATDTQYF.

This chain uses TRBV5-4 with TRBJ2-1, with a weak D call TRBD2 (6 bases). V lost 4 bases and J lost 15, with 17 bases in between. Germline V gene lookup returns CDR1 SGHNT and CDR2 YYREEE (reference sequence). The CDR3 contains 12 residues. The CDR3 DNA reads as TGTGCCAGCAGCCTTCGGACTACTCGGCCGTTCTTC. Residues: CASSLRTTRPFF.

This sequence joins TRBV4-2 and TRBJ2-2; 9 bases map to TRBD1. This CDR3 has 19 amino acids. Germline CDR1 LGHNA, CDR2 YNFKEQ. Losses at the gene ends were 2 bases for V and 5 bases for J; bases not matched to a gene: 15. CDR3 sequence (DNA): TGTGCCAGCAGCCAAAGAGGGGGGGGACAGGGTCCTTCTACCGGGGAGCTGTTTTTT. Encoded protein: CASSQRGGGQGPSTGELFF.

This clone was recorded a few times. The V and J genes are TRBV2 and TRBJ2-2; 7 bases agree with TRBD1. The germline V gene has CDR1 SNHLY and CDR2 FYNNEI. Trimming took 6 bases from V and 5 from J; bases not matched to a gene: 9. The CDR3 sequence is 15 residues long. The CDR3 loop is CASSVTGPYTGELFF. CDR3 in DNA: TGTGCCAGCAGCGTGACAGGGCCCTATACCGGGGAGCTGTTTTTT. The variable domain in full, completed from reference TRBV2 and TRBJ2-2, reads EPEVTQTPSHQVTQMGQEVILRCVPISNHLYFYWYRQILGQKVEFLVSFYNNEISEKSEIFDDQFSVERPDGSNFTLKIRSTKLEDSAMYFCASSVTGPYTGELFFGEGSRLTVL.

The CDR3, as DNA: TGTGCCATCAGTGATGGTAGCGGGAGTGTCTACAATGAGCAGTTCTTC. Translated: CAISDGSGSVYNEQFF. The gene calls are TRBV10-3 and TRBJ2-1; 9 bases map to TRBD2. The CDR3 is 16 amino acids. Germline CDR1 and CDR2: ENHRY and SYGVKD. The ends lost 3 bases at V and 3 bases at J; junction bases unmatched: 6.